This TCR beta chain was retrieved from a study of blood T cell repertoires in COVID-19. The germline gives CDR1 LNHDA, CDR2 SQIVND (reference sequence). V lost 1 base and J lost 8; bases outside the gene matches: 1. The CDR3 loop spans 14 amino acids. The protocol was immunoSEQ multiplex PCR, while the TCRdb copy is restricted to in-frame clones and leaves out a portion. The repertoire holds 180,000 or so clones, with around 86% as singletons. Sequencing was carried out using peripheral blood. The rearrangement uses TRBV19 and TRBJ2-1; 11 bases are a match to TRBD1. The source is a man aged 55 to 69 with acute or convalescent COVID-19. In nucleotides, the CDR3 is TGTGCCAGTAGTATAGGGGACAGGGGGTATGAGCAGTTCTTC. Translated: CASSIGDRGYEQFF.